This T cell receptor (beta chain) derives from a study of cytomegalovirus exposure and HLA in healthy donors. Primers for the PCR totalled 60 Vbeta and 13 Jbeta. Generated by immunoSEQ multiplex PCR, the TCRdb table keeps only in-frame clones and is missing some. The table lists some 67,000 clones, about 80% of them singletons. Study-level results: In most subjects, TCR beta sequences reportedly gave accurate predictions of HLA-A and HLA-B alleles. Most TCR sequences proved rare, with some public TCRs found in many donors.

CDR1 and CDR2 from the germline V gene are SEHNR and FQNEAQ (reference sequence). V lost 4 bases, J lost 2 bases, and 3 bases stayed unmatched. The CDR3 loop spans 14 amino acids. As for this clone: Its antigen remains unidentified.

The sample was PBMCs. The gene calls are TRBV7-9 and TRBJ2-5, with TRBD1 matching 8 bases. The TCR originated in a man aged 60 to 75 in good health and CMV-seropositive. The CDR3 bases are TGTGCCAGCAGCTCAACAGGGGGACAAGAGACCCAGTACTTC. It is translated as CASSSTGGQETQYF. The full variable domain, its missing parts supplied by reference TRBV7-9 and TRBJ2-5, is DTGVSQNPRHKITKRGQNVTFRCDPISEHNRLYWYRQTLGQGPEFLTYFQNEAQLEKSRLLSDRFSAERPKGSFSTLEIQRTEQGDSAMYLCASSSTGGQETQYFGPGTRLLVL.